Listed below are T cell receptor beta chains from one sample, sequenced in a study of cytomegalovirus exposure and HLA in healthy donors. The data were produced by immunoSEQ multiplex PCR, yet TCRdb's version contains in-frame clones alone and is incomplete. The profile shows 90,000 to 100,000 clones, approximately 66% of them singletons. The sample consisted of PBMCs. The source of these receptors is a man aged 25 to 40 in good health and CMV-seronegative. The CDR3 runs from the conserved cysteine through the conserved F or W. A D gene is named only where the DNA matches it firmly. Size values are once, few and many counts, or a class for expanded clones, and some rows have none.

j_call d_call clone_size v_call cdr3_nt cdr3_aa
TRBJ2-6 . . TRBV29-1 TGCAGCGTTTCGGGGGCTGGGGCCAACGTCCTGACTTTC CSVSGAGANVLTF
TRBJ1-4 . . TRBV30 TGTGCCTGGAGCCGGGGGGGACCCACCCAGGACGAAAAACTGTTTTTT CAWSRGGPTQDEKLFF
TRBJ1-6 . . TRBV19 TGTGCCAGTAGCGGGACTGAAAATTCACCCCTCCACTTT CASSGTENSPLHF
TRBJ2-3 . . TRBV25-1 TGTGCCAGCAGTGAACGTTTTCCAGATACGCAGTATTTT CASSERFPDTQYF
TRBJ1-6 TRBD1 . TRBV5-1 TGCGCCAGCTCGAGCAGGGGGCTTACACCCCTCCACTTT CASSSRGLTPLHF
TRBJ1-3 . . TRBV11-2 TGTGCCAGCAGCTTTGCCGGGGCTGGAAACACCATATATTTT CASSFAGAGNTIYF
TRBJ2-7 TRBD1 . TRBV10-3 TGTGCCATCAGTCCGGGACAGGCCACCTACGAGCAGTACTTC CAISPGQATYEQYF
TRBJ2-3 TRBD2 few TRBV4-2 TGTGCCAGCAGCCAAGGCGGCGGGGGGGGCACAGATACGCAGTATTTT CASSQGGGGGTDTQYF
TRBJ2-7 . medium-sized TRBV10-2 TGCGCCAGCAGTGAGTCGTACAGGAGAGAAAGATGGTACGAGCAGTACTTC CASSESYRRERWYEQYF
TRBJ1-2 TRBD1 . TRBV19 TGTGCCAGTAGTCCAGAGACAGGGGGCGCCTATGGCTACACCTTC CASSPETGGAYGYTF